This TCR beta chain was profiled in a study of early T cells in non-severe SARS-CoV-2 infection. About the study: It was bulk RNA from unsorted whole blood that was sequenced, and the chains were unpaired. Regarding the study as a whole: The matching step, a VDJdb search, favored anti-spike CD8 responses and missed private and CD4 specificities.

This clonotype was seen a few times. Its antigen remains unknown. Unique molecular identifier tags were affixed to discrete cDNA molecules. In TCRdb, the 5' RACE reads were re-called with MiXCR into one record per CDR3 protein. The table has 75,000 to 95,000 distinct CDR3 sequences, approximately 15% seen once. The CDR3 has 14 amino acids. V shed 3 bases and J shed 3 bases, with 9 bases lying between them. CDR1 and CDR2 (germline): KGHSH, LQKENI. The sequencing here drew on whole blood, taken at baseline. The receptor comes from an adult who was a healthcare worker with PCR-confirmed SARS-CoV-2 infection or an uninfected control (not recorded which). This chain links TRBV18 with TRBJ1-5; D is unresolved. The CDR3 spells CASSPIGDNQPQHF. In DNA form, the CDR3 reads TGTGCCAGCTCACCGATCGGGGACAATCAGCCCCAGCATTTT.